Below, 7 T cell receptor beta chains from the same sample are listed, as sequenced in a study of shared clonotypes between healthy human individuals (dated by TCRdb to 2020 to 2021). For the CD8 naive samples, CD45RO-negative cells were positively selected for CCR7, yielding a CD45RA+CCR7+ population from which TemRA cells were excluded. The method was the immunoSEQ multiplex PCR assay. TCRdb obtained this table from immuneACCESS and retained in-frame rearrangements with V and J assigned. These tables miss some clones; where compared with another copy, unresolved V genes account for less than half of the shortfall, and the remainder is unexplained. The sample table shows approximately 1.9 million clones, and 93% are seen once. Of the sample, about 1.7% is held by the ten largest clones. Sequencing was carried out using naive CD8+ T cells from PBMCs. The sample's cell subset or site label is to be understood as: CD45RA+CCR7+. These receptors all come from a man aged 18 to 30 in good health. Some clones in this sample may be carry-over from other donors' samples.

The chain joins TRBV19 to TRBJ2-1; D is perhaps TRBD2 (5 bases). Trimming shortened V by 4 bases and J by 4 bases, and 11 bases separated the two germline ends. The CDR3 spans 14 residues. The germline gives CDR1 LNHDA, CDR2 SQIVND (reference sequence). The DNA for the CDR3 is TGTGCCAGTAGTAGCCGGGGTATATACAATGAGCAGTTCTTC. Protein sequence: CASSSRGIYNEQFF.

This clone was picked up one time. The V and J genes are TRBV4-2 and TRBJ2-5; 9 positions match TRBD2. The closer fit of TRBJ2-7 to the DNA end suggests the J call may be wrong. CDR1 is LGHNA and CDR2 is YNFKEQ in the germline V gene. The CDR3 sequence is 14 residues long. The CDR3 sequence: CASSQGSGRHEQYF. The CDR3 DNA reads as TGTGCCAGCAGCCAGGGGAGCGGGAGGCACGAGCAGTACTTC.

This chain connects TRBV5-1 to TRBJ1-1, with D possibly TRBD1 on 5 matching bases. Germline CDR1 reads SGHRS; CDR2 reads YFSETQ. V lost 0 bases to trimming and J lost 5 bases, with 11 bases between them. CDR3 length equals 14 residues. DNA of the CDR3: TGCGCCAGCAGCTTGGCAGGGTCAGGAACTGAAGCTTTCTTT. Translating it yields CASSLAGSGTEAFF.

This chain uses TRBV28 with TRBJ2-1; 8 positions agree with TRBD2. J was trimmed by 8 bases and V by 5 bases; bases with no gene match: 5. This CDR3 contains 13 residues. CDR1 is MDHEN and CDR2 is SYDVKM in the germline V gene. CDR3 DNA: TGTGCCAGCAGTAGCGGGAGCTCTGATGAGCAGTTCTTC. Translation: CASSSGSSDEQFF. The complete variable domain, with remaining parts taken from reference TRBV28 and TRBJ2-1, reads DVKVTQSSRYLVKRTGEKVFLECVQDMDHENMFWYRQDPGLGLRLIYFSYDVKMKEKGDIPEGYSVSREKKERFSLILESASTNQTSMYLCASSSGSSDEQFFGPGTRLTVL.

The V call is TRBV10-3, the J call TRBJ2-1; TRBD1 matches at 11 bases. The CDR3 runs to 15 residues. V lost 7 bases, J lost 3 bases, and 5 bases stayed unmatched. Germline V CDR1 and CDR2: ENHRY, SYGVKD. The CDR3 DNA reads as TGTGCCATCAACCCGGGACAGGGGGGCTACAATGAGCAGTTCTTC. Translation: CAINPGQGGYNEQFF.

The CDR3 is CASSSYRDGAFYEQYF. The CDR3 DNA sequence: TGTGCCAGCAGCTCGTACCGGGACGGAGCCTTCTACGAGCAGTACTTC. The chain carries TRBV13 and TRBJ2-7; D possibly matches TRBD1 or TRBD2 (5 bases each). Germline CDR1 reads PRHDT; CDR2 reads FYEKMQ (reference sequence). The V end was cut by 4 bases, the J end by 3 bases, with 19 bases between. The length of the CDR3 is 16 residues.

This chain joins TRBV5-4 and TRBJ1-2; TRBD1 agrees at 7 bases. The CDR3 runs to 13 residues. V shed 4 bases and J 4 bases; nucleotides not matched to a gene: 4. CDR1 and CDR2 (germline): SGHNT, YYREEE (reference sequence). CDR3 loop: CASSLDRVYGYTF. In DNA, the CDR3 is TGTGCCAGCAGCCTCGACAGGGTCTATGGCTACACCTTC.